This TCR beta chain stems from a study of PD-1 and CTLA-4 blockade in melanoma. CDR3 size: 14 residues. With 0 bases clipped from V and 8 bases from J, the junction kept 6 bases outside the gene matches. Germline V gene sequence: CDR1 SGHDT, CDR2 YYEEEE. Using immunoSEQ multiplex PCR, the repertoire was profiled, and TCRdb retains in-frame clones only, with some absent. The sample lists 20,000 or so clones, about 87% occurring once. The chain uses TRBV5-6 and TRBJ1-2; 8 bases line up with TRBD1. Sequencing used CD8+ T cells from peripheral blood, obtained before anti-PD-1 treatment. The source is a human donor with melanoma. CDR3 loop: CASSLEQGVGGYTF. CDR3 nucleotide sequence: TGTGCCAGCAGCTTGGAACAGGGGGTAGGGGGCTACACCTTC.